A selection of T cell receptor beta chains follows, all from one sample in a study of T cell responses to AZD1222 COVID-19 vaccine. Measured with immunoSEQ multiplex PCR; TCRdb has only the in-frame clones, and not every one. This sample has about 160,000 clones, with 88% found just once. This specimen consisted of peripheral blood, obtained on day 0 of AZD1222 vaccination. Receptors originate from an adult in good health. CDR3s include the opening cysteine and the closing phenylalanine or tryptophan. D genes are given only for firm matches. Size tells how often a clone was seen (once, few, many) or the class of an expanded clone, and some rows leave it out.

clone size: NA
V gene: TRBV7-2
D gene: NA
J gene: TRBJ1-1
CDR3 protein: CTSSFTVNTEAFF
CDR3 DNA: TGTACCAGCAGCTTCACAGTGAACACTGAAGCTTTCTTT

clone size: NA
V gene: TRBV28
D gene: TRBD2
J gene: TRBJ2-7
CDR3 protein: CASSLGDYQSYEQYF
CDR3 DNA: TGTGCCAGCAGTTTAGGGGACTACCAATCCTACGAGCAGTACTTC

clone size: NA
V gene: TRBV6-5
D gene: NA
J gene: TRBJ2-7
CDR3 protein: CASSWSAKLYEQYF
CDR3 DNA: TGTGCCAGCAGTTGGTCGGCCAAGCTCTACGAGCAGTACTTC

clone size: NA
V gene: TRBV6-1
D gene: NA
J gene: TRBJ2-7
CDR3 protein: CASSEAFRGYEQYF
CDR3 DNA: TGTGCCAGCAGTGAAGCTTTTCGAGGATACGAGCAGTACTTC

clone size: NA
V gene: TRBV18
D gene: TRBD1
J gene: TRBJ1-1
CDR3 protein: CASSPQGESVWNTEAFF
CDR3 DNA: TGTGCCAGCTCACCCCAGGGGGAATCGGTTTGGAATACTGAAGCTTTCTTT

clone size: NA
V gene: TRBV7-2
D gene: NA
J gene: TRBJ1-4
CDR3 protein: CASSLQMRTAEKLFF
CDR3 DNA: TGTGCCAGCAGCTTACAGATGCGGACAGCTGAAAAACTGTTTTTT

clone size: NA
V gene: TRBV30
D gene: NA
J gene: TRBJ1-6
CDR3 protein: CALGDGSSYNSPLHF
CDR3 DNA: TGTGCCTTGGGGGACGGTAGCTCCTATAATTCACCCCTCCACTTT

clone size: NA
V gene: TRBV2
D gene: NA
J gene: TRBJ1-1
CDR3 protein: CASSELTVPGTEAFF
CDR3 DNA: TGTGCCAGCAGTGAACTGACAGTCCCGGGCACTGAAGCTTTCTTT

clone size: NA
V gene: TRBV30
D gene: NA
J gene: TRBJ1-6
CDR3 protein: CAWSSGARGFSPLHF
CDR3 DNA: TGTGCCTGGAGTTCCGGGGCTAGGGGGTTTTCACCCCTCCACTTT

clone size: NA
V gene: TRBV19
D gene: NA
J gene: TRBJ1-2
CDR3 protein: CASKGYGYTF
CDR3 DNA: TGTGCCAGTAAGGGGTATGGCTACACCTTC

clone size: NA
V gene: TRBV3-1/TRBV3-2
D gene: TRBD1
J gene: TRBJ1-2
CDR3 protein: CASSLNRGEDYTF
CDR3 DNA: TGTGCCAGCAGCCTCAACAGGGGAGAGGACTACACCTTC

clone size: NA
V gene: TRBV5-4
D gene: NA
J gene: TRBJ1-2
CDR3 protein: CASSLGVGNYGYTF
CDR3 DNA: TGTGCCAGCAGCTTGGGAGTCGGGAACTATGGCTACACCTTC

clone size: NA
V gene: TRBV5-1
D gene: NA
J gene: TRBJ1-2
CDR3 protein: CASTGADNYGYTF
CDR3 DNA: TGCGCCAGCACGGGAGCAGACAACTATGGCTACACCTTC

clone size: NA
V gene: TRBV6-5
D gene: NA
J gene: TRBJ1-5
CDR3 protein: CASSPTYRGNQPQHF
CDR3 DNA: TGTGCCAGCAGTCCGACCTATCGGGGGAATCAGCCCCAGCATTTT

clone size: NA
V gene: TRBV2
D gene: NA
J gene: TRBJ1-1
CDR3 protein: CASRTVWGRTEAFF
CDR3 DNA: TGTGCCAGCAGAACCGTTTGGGGGCGAACTGAAGCTTTCTTT

clone size: NA
V gene: TRBV7-8
D gene: NA
J gene: TRBJ1-4
CDR3 protein: CASSLGGVATNEKLFF
CDR3 DNA: TGTGCCAGCAGCTTGGGGGGGGTCGCAACTAATGAAAAACTGTTTTTT

clone size: NA
V gene: TRBV4-3
D gene: TRBD1
J gene: TRBJ1-2
CDR3 protein: CASSQDHRDRTNYGYTF
CDR3 DNA: TGCGCCAGCAGCCAGGACCACCGGGACAGAACTAACTATGGCTACACCTTC

clone size: NA
V gene: TRBV6-6
D gene: NA
J gene: TRBJ1-5
CDR3 protein: CASTLVGAGDQPQHF
CDR3 DNA: TGTGCCAGCACCTTAGTGGGGGCTGGTGATCAGCCCCAGCATTTT

clone size: NA
V gene: TRBV7-3
D gene: TRBD2
J gene: TRBJ2-1
CDR3 protein: CASSFWTSGAYNEQFF
CDR3 DNA: TGTGCCAGCAGCTTCTGGACTAGCGGGGCTTACAATGAGCAGTTCTTC

clone size: NA
V gene: TRBV28
D gene: TRBD1
J gene: TRBJ1-4
CDR3 protein: CATGQGVTNEKLFF
CDR3 DNA: TGTGCCACGGGACAGGGGGTGACTAATGAAAAACTGTTTTTT

clone size: NA
V gene: TRBV4-2
D gene: NA
J gene: TRBJ1-2
CDR3 protein: CASSQAERTVYGYTF
CDR3 DNA: TGTGCCAGCAGCCAAGCCGAACGGACAGTTTATGGCTACACCTTC

clone size: NA
V gene: TRBV5-4
D gene: NA
J gene: TRBJ2-1
CDR3 protein: CASRTENEQFF
CDR3 DNA: TGTGCCAGCCGGACAGAAAATGAGCAGTTCTTC

clone size: NA
V gene: TRBV29-1
D gene: NA
J gene: TRBJ1-1
CDR3 protein: CSVAVQPNTEAFF
CDR3 DNA: TGCAGCGTCGCGGTACAGCCGAACACTGAAGCTTTCTTT

clone size: NA
V gene: TRBV16
D gene: NA
J gene: TRBJ1-1
CDR3 protein: CASSQSPTGGTEAFF
CDR3 DNA: TGTGCCAGCAGCCAATCCCCGACAGGCGGAACTGAAGCTTTCTTT

clone size: NA
V gene: TRBV11-2
D gene: TRBD1
J gene: TRBJ1-5
CDR3 protein: CASSQRGGQPGEPQHF
CDR3 DNA: TGTGCCAGCAGCCAAAGGGGGGGACAGCCGGGGGAGCCCCAGCATTTT

clone size: NA
V gene: TRBV27
D gene: NA
J gene: TRBJ2-4
CDR3 protein: CASSSRGAQAKNIQYF
CDR3 DNA: TGTGCCAGCAGTTCGCGCGGAGCCCAAGCCAAAAACATTCAGTACTTC

clone size: NA
V gene: TRBV7-6
D gene: NA
J gene: TRBJ2-7
CDR3 protein: CASSLNQGDSYEQYF
CDR3 DNA: TGTGCCAGCAGCTTAAATCAGGGAGACTCCTACGAGCAGTACTTC

clone size: NA
V gene: TRBV27
D gene: TRBD1
J gene: TRBJ1-5
CDR3 protein: CASSFRGRVQPQHF
CDR3 DNA: TGTGCCAGCAGTTTCAGGGGGCGCGTGCAGCCCCAGCATTTT

clone size: NA
V gene: TRBV9
D gene: NA
J gene: TRBJ1-1
CDR3 protein: CASSVEGLNTEAFF
CDR3 DNA: TGTGCCAGCAGCGTAGAGGGACTTAACACTGAAGCTTTCTTT

clone size: NA
V gene: TRBV5-1
D gene: NA
J gene: TRBJ1-5
CDR3 protein: CASSSGVWNQPQHF
CDR3 DNA: TGCGCCAGCAGCTCAGGGGTGTGGAATCAGCCCCAGCATTTT

clone size: once
V gene: TRBV28
D gene: NA
J gene: TRBJ2-2
CDR3 protein: CASSLYETGELFF
CDR3 DNA: TGTGCCAGCAGTTTATACGAGACCGGGGAGCTGTTTTTT

clone size: NA
V gene: TRBV6-6
D gene: NA
J gene: TRBJ2-7
CDR3 protein: CASTSGPYEQYF
CDR3 DNA: TGTGCCAGCACGTCAGGGCCCTACGAGCAGTACTTC

clone size: NA
V gene: TRBV15
D gene: TRBD2
J gene: TRBJ2-3
CDR3 protein: CATSRSGAGDTQYF
CDR3 DNA: TGTGCCACCAGCAGAAGCGGGGCGGGCGATACGCAGTATTTT

clone size: NA
V gene: TRBV7-2
D gene: NA
J gene: TRBJ1-4
CDR3 protein: CASSPGVNEKLFF
CDR3 DNA: TGTGCCAGCAGCCCGGGGGTGAATGAAAAACTGTTTTTT

clone size: NA
V gene: TRBV10-3
D gene: NA
J gene: TRBJ2-7
CDR3 protein: CASNANNLPYEQYF
CDR3 DNA: TGTGCCTCCAACGCTAATAACCTCCCCTACGAGCAGTACTTC

clone size: NA
V gene: TRBV4-2
D gene: NA
J gene: TRBJ2-2
CDR3 protein: CASSPVDTGELFF
CDR3 DNA: TGTGCCAGCAGCCCCGTGGACACCGGGGAGCTGTTTTTT

clone size: NA
V gene: TRBV7-8
D gene: NA
J gene: TRBJ2-1
CDR3 protein: CASSRRDGDNEQFF
CDR3 DNA: TGTGCCAGCAGCCGTCGGGACGGCGACAATGAGCAGTTCTTC

clone size: NA
V gene: TRBV7-2
D gene: NA
J gene: TRBJ2-7
CDR3 protein: CASSPGHLYEQYF
CDR3 DNA: TGTGCCAGCAGCCCGGGACACCTCTACGAGCAGTACTTC

clone size: NA
V gene: TRBV4-2
D gene: NA
J gene: TRBJ1-1
CDR3 protein: CASSQGGQGHRERGTEAFF
CDR3 DNA: TGTGCCAGCAGCCAAGGGGGGCAGGGGCATCGAGAACGGGGCACTGAAGCTTTCTTT

clone size: NA
V gene: TRBV2
D gene: NA
J gene: TRBJ1-1
CDR3 protein: CASKDPGMNTEAFF
CDR3 DNA: TGTGCCAGCAAGGATCCAGGGATGAACACTGAAGCTTTCTTT

clone size: few
V gene: TRBV5-1
D gene: NA
J gene: TRBJ2-7
CDR3 protein: CASSFGLDSSYEQYF
CDR3 DNA: TGCGCCAGCAGCTTTGGCCTAGACAGTTCCTACGAGCAGTACTTC

clone size: NA
V gene: TRBV12-3/TRBV12-4
D gene: NA
J gene: TRBJ2-7
CDR3 protein: CASSLTGEGEQYF
CDR3 DNA: TGTGCCAGCAGTTTAACAGGAGAAGGCGAGCAGTACTTC

clone size: NA
V gene: TRBV30
D gene: NA
J gene: TRBJ2-1
CDR3 protein: CAWRAQLYNEQFF
CDR3 DNA: TGTGCCTGGAGAGCTCAGCTTTACAATGAGCAGTTCTTC

clone size: once
V gene: TRBV13
D gene: TRBD1
J gene: TRBJ1-6
CDR3 protein: CASSLEGTGAYNSPLHF
CDR3 DNA: TGTGCCAGCAGCTTAGAGGGGACAGGGGCCTATAATTCACCCCTCCACTTT

clone size: NA
V gene: TRBV4-2
D gene: NA
J gene: TRBJ1-4
CDR3 protein: CASSQVREKLFF
CDR3 DNA: TGTGCCAGCAGCCAAGTCCGAGAAAAACTGTTTTTT

clone size: NA
V gene: TRBV27
D gene: NA
J gene: TRBJ2-4
CDR3 protein: CASGGQTGGDIQYF
CDR3 DNA: TGTGCCAGCGGAGGACAGACTGGTGGGGACATTCAGTACTTC

clone size: once
V gene: TRBV28
D gene: NA
J gene: TRBJ1-1
CDR3 protein: CASSSPAGGDAEAFF
CDR3 DNA: TGTGCCAGCAGTTCGCCCGCCGGGGGCGACGCTGAAGCTTTCTTT

clone size: NA
V gene: TRBV28
D gene: NA
J gene: TRBJ1-2
CDR3 protein: CASSLGVYGYTF
CDR3 DNA: TGTGCCAGCAGTTTAGGGGTGTACGGCTACACCTTC

clone size: NA
V gene: TRBV19
D gene: NA
J gene: TRBJ1-2
CDR3 protein: CASSMRRGNYGYTF
CDR3 DNA: TGTGCCAGTAGTATGAGGAGAGGGAACTATGGCTACACCTTC

clone size: NA
V gene: TRBV11-2
D gene: NA
J gene: TRBJ2-7
CDR3 protein: CASSLGSDEQYF
CDR3 DNA: TGTGCCAGCAGCTTAGGATCGGACGAGCAGTACTTC

clone size: NA
V gene: TRBV7-2
D gene: TRBD1
J gene: TRBJ1-6
CDR3 protein: CASSSRTGGMVSPLHF
CDR3 DNA: TGTGCCAGCAGCTCACGGACAGGGGGAATGGTATCACCCCTCCACTTT

clone size: few
V gene: TRBV12-5
D gene: NA
J gene: TRBJ1-1
CDR3 protein: CASGIGRLNTEAFF
CDR3 DNA: TGTGCTAGTGGCATTGGACGGTTGAACACTGAAGCTTTCTTT

clone size: NA
V gene: TRBV4-2
D gene: TRBD1
J gene: TRBJ1-3
CDR3 protein: CASSQDGAGQLHF
CDR3 DNA: TGTGCCAGCAGCCAAGATGGGGCGGGACAGCTTCATTTT

clone size: once
V gene: TRBV28
D gene: NA
J gene: TRBJ1-6
CDR3 protein: CASSLLPRGGSPLHF
CDR3 DNA: TGTGCCAGCAGTTTATTGCCCAGGGGAGGTTCACCCCTCCACTTT

clone size: NA
V gene: TRBV6-7
D gene: NA
J gene: TRBJ2-5
CDR3 protein: CASSYLQGDSGIQYF
CDR3 DNA: TGTGCCAGCAGTTACCTTCAGGGGGATAGCGGAATCCAGTACTTC